The clone carrying this T cell receptor (beta chain) was counted only a few times. Its target is not known. CDR3 size: 14 residues. V lost 0 bases, J lost 2 bases, and 9 bases lay in between. Per germline, CDR1 SGDLS and CDR2 YYNGEE. The record originates from a study of blood T cells in healthy people across ages. General study results and limits: Diversity of TCR beta per million T cells declined in a roughly linear way with age.

A second PCR, run for roughly 7 to 11 cycles, used a sample-barcoded 5' primer plus a J-beta primer mix. One entry per CDR3 protein results from TCRdb running MiXCR on the 5' RACE reads. The table has around 620,000 distinct CDR3 sequences, 25% to 30% seen once. Sequences were obtained from blood. This sequence originates from a woman in her 70s in good health. The chain uses TRBV9 and TRBJ2-7; the D is unclear. The CDR3 sequence: CASSVGADPYEQYF. The CDR3 coding sequence is TGTGCCAGCAGCGTAGGGGCAGACCCCTACGAGCAGTACTTC.